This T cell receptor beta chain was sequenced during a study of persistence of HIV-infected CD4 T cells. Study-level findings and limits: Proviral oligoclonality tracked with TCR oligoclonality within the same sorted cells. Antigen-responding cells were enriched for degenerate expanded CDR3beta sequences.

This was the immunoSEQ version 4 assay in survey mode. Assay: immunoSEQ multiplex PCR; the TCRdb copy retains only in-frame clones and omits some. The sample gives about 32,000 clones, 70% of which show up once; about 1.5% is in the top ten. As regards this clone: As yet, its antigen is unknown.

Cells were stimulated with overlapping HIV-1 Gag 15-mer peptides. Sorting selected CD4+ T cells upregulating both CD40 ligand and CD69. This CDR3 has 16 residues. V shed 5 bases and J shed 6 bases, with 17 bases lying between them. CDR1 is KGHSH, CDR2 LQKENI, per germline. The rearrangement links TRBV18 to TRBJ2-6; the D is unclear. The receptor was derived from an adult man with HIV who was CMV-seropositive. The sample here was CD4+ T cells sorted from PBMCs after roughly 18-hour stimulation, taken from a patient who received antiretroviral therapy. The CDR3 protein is CASSERLNDMANVLTF. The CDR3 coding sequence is TGTGCCAGCTCAGAGCGCTTAAACGACATGGCCAACGTCCTGACTTTC.